Listed below are T cell receptor beta chains from one sample, sequenced in a study of PD-1 blockade in mismatch repair-deficient tumors. Sequencing was performed with immunoSEQ multiplex PCR; in TCRdb, only in-frame clones are kept and a portion is missing. The sample records about 49,000 clones, around 77% being singletons. The sequences come from PBMCs, collected before pembrolizumab treatment. These receptors came from an adult with mismatch repair-deficient cancer. Both conserved end residues are part of each CDR3. Only some rows state a clone size, as once, few, many or a class for expanded clones.

size: few; J: TRBJ1-5; V: TRBV10-3; CDR3: CAISEPHTAQHF
size: -; J: TRBJ2-1; V: TRBV5-1; CDR3: CASSLEGGSVLNEQFF
size: -; J: TRBJ2-7; V: TRBV7-2; CDR3: CASSPRGEISYEQYF
size: -; J: TRBJ1-5; V: TRBV19; CDR3: CASSLGFNQPQHF
size: -; J: TRBJ1-3; V: TRBV4-1; CDR3: CASSQVTAVTGNTIYF
size: few; J: TRBJ2-1; V: TRBV11-2; CDR3: CASSLDRGDEQFF
size: -; J: TRBJ1-2; V: TRBV18; CDR3: CASSPNGGVDGYTF
size: few; J: TRBJ2-7; V: TRBV6-6; CDR3: CASHSGSRYEQYF
size: -; J: TRBJ2-1; V: TRBV29-1; CDR3: CSVVWGSDEQFF
size: -; J: TRBJ2-6; V: TRBV9; CDR3: CASSVRTVVSGANVLTF
size: once; J: TRBJ1-2; V: TRBV7-3; CDR3: CASSLAQGQIGYTF
size: -; J: TRBJ2-2; V: TRBV11-3; CDR3: CASSPGVGAGGATGELFF
size: -; J: TRBJ2-5; V: TRBV15; CDR3: CATSRDWGLSPGLAEYQKETQYF
size: -; J: TRBJ2-1; V: TRBV19; CDR3: CASNLAGAAYNEQFF
size: -; J: TRBJ1-2; V: TRBV7-2; CDR3: CASSLSTENYGYTF
size: -; J: TRBJ1-4; V: TRBV7-2; CDR3: CASSYTGTGNEKLFF
size: -; J: TRBJ2-1; V: TRBV4-3; CDR3: CASSAAGTINEQFF
size: -; J: TRBJ2-1; V: TRBV18; CDR3: CASSRLAGDDGSSYNEQFF
size: -; J: TRBJ2-2; V: TRBV5-1; CDR3: CASRIARGWTPKNTNTGELFF
size: once; J: TRBJ2-2; V: TRBV11-3; CDR3: CASSLDGGLGTGELFF
size: -; J: TRBJ2-2; V: TRBV9; CDR3: CASSVGLAGAGTGELFF
size: -; J: TRBJ2-7; V: TRBV14; CDR3: CASSQVAGGPYEQYF
size: -; J: TRBJ2-1; V: TRBV7-8; CDR3: CASSPGVGEQFF
size: -; J: TRBJ2-1; V: TRBV7-3; CDR3: CASSLDRASYNEQFF
size: -; J: TRBJ2-2; V: TRBV10-3; CDR3: CAISETSGMGGELFF
size: -; J: TRBJ2-7; V: TRBV7-8; CDR3: CASSLALSGAGYEQYF
size: -; J: TRBJ2-5; V: TRBV5-1; CDR3: CASSLAGDPSETQYF
size: -; J: TRBJ2-3; V: TRBV9; CDR3: CASSPRSGSSSDTQYF
size: -; J: TRBJ2-3; V: TRBV6-1; CDR3: CASSVLGSLDTQYF
size: -; J: TRBJ1-5; V: TRBV7-2; CDR3: CASSLGENQPQHF
size: -; J: TRBJ1-3; V: TRBV19; CDR3: CASTARRGQGAGGNTIYF
size: -; J: TRBJ2-3; V: TRBV27; CDR3: CASSSDRAKDTQYF